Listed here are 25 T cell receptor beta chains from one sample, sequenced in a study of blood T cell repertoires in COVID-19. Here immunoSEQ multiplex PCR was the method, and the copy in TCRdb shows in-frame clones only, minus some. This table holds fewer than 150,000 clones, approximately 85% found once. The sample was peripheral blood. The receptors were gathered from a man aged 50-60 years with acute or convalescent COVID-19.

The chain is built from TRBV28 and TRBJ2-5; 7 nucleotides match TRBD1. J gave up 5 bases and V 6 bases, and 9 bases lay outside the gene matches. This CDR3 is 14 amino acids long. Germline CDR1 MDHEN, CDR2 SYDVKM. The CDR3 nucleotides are TGTGCCAGCAGCCCTGATCGGACAGGCGAGACCCAGTACTTC. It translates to CASSPDRTGETQYF. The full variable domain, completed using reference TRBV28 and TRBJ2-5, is DVKVTQSSRYLVKRTGEKVFLECVQDMDHENMFWYRQDPGLGLRLIYFSYDVKMKEKGDIPEGYSVSREKKERFSLILESASTNQTSMYLCASSPDRTGETQYFGPGTRLLVL.

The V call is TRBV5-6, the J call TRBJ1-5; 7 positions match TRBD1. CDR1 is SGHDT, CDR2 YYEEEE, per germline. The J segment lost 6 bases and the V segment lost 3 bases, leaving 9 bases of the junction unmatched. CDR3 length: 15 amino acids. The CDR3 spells CASSSDRERGQPQHF. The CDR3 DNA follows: TGTGCCAGCAGCTCAGACAGGGAACGGGGTCAGCCCCAGCATTTT.

The CDR3 loop is CASSSLTSGITDTQYF. The CDR3 DNA sequence: TGCGCCAGCAGCTCTCTGACTAGCGGGATCACAGATACGCAGTATTTT. The chain recombines TRBV5-1 with TRBJ2-3; 11 positions agree with TRBD2. In germline, CDR1 is SGHRS, CDR2 YFSETQ. Unmatched junction bases numbered 5, after V lost 3 bases and J lost 2 bases. This CDR3 region has 16 residues.

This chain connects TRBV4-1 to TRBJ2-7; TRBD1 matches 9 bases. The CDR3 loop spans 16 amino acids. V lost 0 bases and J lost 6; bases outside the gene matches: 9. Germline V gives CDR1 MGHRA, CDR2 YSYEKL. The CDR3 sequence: CASSQDPGQGTSEQYF. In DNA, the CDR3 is TGCGCCAGCAGCCAAGATCCGGGACAGGGAACTTCCGAGCAGTACTTC.

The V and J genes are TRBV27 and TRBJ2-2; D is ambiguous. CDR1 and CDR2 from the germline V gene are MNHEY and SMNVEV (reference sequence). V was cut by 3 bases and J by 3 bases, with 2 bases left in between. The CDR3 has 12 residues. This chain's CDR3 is CASSFDTGELFF. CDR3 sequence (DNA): TGTGCCAGCAGTTTCGACACCGGGGAGCTGTTTTTT.

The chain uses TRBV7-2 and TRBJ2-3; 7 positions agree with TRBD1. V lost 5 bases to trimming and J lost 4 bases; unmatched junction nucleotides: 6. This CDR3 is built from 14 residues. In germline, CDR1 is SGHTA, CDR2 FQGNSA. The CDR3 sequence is CASSPRQGADTQYF. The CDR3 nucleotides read TGTGCCAGCAGCCCGAGGCAGGGGGCAGATACGCAGTATTTT.

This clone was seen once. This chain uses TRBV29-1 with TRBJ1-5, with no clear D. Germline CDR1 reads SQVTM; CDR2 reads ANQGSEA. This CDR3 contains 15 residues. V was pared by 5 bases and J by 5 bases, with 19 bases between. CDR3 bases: TGCAGCGTTCGCCATTCCTCCGCTGGAGATCAGCCCCAGCATTTT. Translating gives CSVRHSSAGDQPQHF.

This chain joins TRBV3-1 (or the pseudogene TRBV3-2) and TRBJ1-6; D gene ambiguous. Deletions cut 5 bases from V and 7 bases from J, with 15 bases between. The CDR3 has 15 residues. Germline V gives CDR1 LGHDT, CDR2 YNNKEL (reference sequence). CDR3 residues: CASSTGPTTNSPLHF. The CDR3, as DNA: TGTGCCAGCAGCACTGGGCCGACAACGAATTCACCCCTCCACTTT.

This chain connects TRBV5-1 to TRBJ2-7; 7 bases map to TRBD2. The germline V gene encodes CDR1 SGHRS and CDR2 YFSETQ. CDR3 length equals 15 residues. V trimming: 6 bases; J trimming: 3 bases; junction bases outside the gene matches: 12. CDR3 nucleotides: TGCGCCAGCAACTCGGATGGGGGGGATTTCTACGAGCAGTACTTC. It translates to CASNSDGGDFYEQYF. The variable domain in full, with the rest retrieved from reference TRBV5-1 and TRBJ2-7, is KAGVTQTPRYLIKTRGQQVTLSCSPISGHRSVSWYQQTPGQGLQFLFEYFSETQRNKGNFPGRFSGRQFSNSRSEMNVSTLELGDSALYLCASNSDGGDFYEQYFGPGTRLTVT.

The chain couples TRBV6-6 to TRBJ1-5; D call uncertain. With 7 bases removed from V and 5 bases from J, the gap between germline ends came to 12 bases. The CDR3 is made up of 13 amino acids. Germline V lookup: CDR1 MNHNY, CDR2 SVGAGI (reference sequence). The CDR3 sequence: CASTYEVDQPQHF. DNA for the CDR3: TGTGCCAGCACCTACGAGGTTGATCAGCCCCAGCATTTT.

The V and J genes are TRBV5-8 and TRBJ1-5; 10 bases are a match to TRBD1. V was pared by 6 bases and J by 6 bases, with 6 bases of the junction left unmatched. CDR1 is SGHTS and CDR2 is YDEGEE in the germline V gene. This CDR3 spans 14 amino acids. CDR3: CASTPGQGSQPQHF. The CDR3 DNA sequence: TGTGCCAGCACCCCGGGACAGGGGTCTCAGCCCCAGCATTTT.

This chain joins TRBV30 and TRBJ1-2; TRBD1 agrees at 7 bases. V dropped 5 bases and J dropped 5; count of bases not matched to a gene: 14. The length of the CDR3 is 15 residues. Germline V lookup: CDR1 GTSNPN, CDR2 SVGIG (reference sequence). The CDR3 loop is CAWSRRTGSWYGYTF. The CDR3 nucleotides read TGTGCCTGGTCCCGCAGGACAGGTTCTTGGTATGGCTACACCTTC.

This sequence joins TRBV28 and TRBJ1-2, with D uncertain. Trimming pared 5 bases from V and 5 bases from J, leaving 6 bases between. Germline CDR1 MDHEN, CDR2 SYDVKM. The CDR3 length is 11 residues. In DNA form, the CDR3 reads TGTGCCAGCAGTCCGGGTTATGGCTACACCTTC. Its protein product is CASSPGYGYTF.

CDR3 in amino acids: CASSQAVGQSSYNEQFF. As DNA, the CDR3 is TGTGCCAGCAGCCAAGCAGTGGGCCAAAGCTCCTACAATGAGCAGTTCTTC. The rearrangement links TRBV4-2 to TRBJ2-1; D gene unclear. V was clipped by 1 base and J by 0 bases, with 13 bases between them. This CDR3 spans 17 amino acids. Looked up from germline, CDR1 is LGHNA and CDR2 is YNFKEQ.

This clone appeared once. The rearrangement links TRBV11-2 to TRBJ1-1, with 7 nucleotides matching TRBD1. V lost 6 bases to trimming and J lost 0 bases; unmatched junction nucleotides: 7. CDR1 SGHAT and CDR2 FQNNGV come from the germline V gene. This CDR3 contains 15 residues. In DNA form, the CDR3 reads TGTGCCAGCAGAGATCCAGGGGGGATGAACACTGAAGCTTTCTTT. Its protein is CASRDPGGMNTEAFF.

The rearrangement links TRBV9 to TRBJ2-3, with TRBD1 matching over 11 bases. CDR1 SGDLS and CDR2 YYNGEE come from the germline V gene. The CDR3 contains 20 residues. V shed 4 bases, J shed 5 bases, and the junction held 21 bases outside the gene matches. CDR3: CASSPRSGQGATTNKDTQYF. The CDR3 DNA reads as TGTGCCAGCAGCCCCAGATCAGGACAGGGGGCGACGACCAACAAAGATACGCAGTATTTT.

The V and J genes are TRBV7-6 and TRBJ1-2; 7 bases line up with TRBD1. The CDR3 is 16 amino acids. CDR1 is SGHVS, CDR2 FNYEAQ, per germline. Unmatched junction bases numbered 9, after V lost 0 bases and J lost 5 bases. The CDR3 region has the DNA TGTGCCAGCAGCTTAGCCGGAGGGGGCTTTGGATATGGCTACACCTTC. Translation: CASSLAGGGFGYGYTF.

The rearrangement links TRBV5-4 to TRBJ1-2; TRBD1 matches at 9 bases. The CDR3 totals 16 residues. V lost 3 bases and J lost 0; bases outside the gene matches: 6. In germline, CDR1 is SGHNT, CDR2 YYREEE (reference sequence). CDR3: CASSSSRDRANYGYTF. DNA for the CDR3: TGTGCCAGCAGCTCGTCCCGGGACAGGGCTAACTATGGCTACACCTTC.

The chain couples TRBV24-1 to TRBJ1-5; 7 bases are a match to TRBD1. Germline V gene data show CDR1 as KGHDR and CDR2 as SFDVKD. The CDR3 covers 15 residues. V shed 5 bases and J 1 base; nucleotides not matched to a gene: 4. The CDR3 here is CATSAQQGSNQPQHF. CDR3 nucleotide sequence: TGTGCCACCAGTGCCCAACAGGGGAGCAATCAGCCCCAGCATTTT.

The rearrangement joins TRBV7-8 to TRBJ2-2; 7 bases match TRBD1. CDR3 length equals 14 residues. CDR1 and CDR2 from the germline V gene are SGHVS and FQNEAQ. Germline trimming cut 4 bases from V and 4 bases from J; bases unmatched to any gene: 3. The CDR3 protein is CASSSSGGTGELFF. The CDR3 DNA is TGTGCCAGCAGCTCCTCAGGGGGCACCGGGGAGCTGTTTTTT.

The CDR3 DNA is TGCGCCAGCAGCCAAGGTTTACTAGCGAGACTAGAAAACATTCAGTACTTC. Amino acids: CASSQGLLARLENIQYF. This sequence joins TRBV4-1 and TRBJ2-4, with 7 bases lining up with TRBD2. With 1 base clipped from V and 5 bases from J, the junction kept 11 bases outside the gene matches. Germline-derived CDR1 and CDR2 are MGHRA and YSYEKL. CDR3 length: 17 amino acids.

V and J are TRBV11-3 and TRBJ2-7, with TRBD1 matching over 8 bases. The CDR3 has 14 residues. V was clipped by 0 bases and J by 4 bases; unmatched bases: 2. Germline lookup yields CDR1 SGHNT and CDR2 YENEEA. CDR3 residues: CASSLDRGRYEQYF. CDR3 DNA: TGTGCCAGCAGCTTAGACAGGGGGCGGTACGAGCAGTACTTC.

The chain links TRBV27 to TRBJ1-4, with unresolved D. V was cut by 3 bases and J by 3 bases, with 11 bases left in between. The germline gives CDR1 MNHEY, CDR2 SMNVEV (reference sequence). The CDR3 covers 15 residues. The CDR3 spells CASSFSQTPNEKLFF. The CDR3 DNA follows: TGTGCCAGCAGTTTTTCCCAGACACCTAATGAAAAACTGTTTTTT.

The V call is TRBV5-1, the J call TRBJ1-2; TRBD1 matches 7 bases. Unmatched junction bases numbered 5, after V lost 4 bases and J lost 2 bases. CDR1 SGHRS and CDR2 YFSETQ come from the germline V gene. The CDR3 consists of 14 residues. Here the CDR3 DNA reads TGCGCCAGCAGCGCGCGGACAGGAAACTATGGCTACACCTTC. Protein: CASSARTGNYGYTF.

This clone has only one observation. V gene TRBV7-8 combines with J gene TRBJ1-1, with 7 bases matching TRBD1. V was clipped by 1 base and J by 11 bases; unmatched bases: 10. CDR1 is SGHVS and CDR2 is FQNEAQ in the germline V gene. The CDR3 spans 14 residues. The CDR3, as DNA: TGTGCCAGCAGCTTAGAGGGACAGTTCCTTGGGGCTTTCTTT. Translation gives CASSLEGQFLGAFF.